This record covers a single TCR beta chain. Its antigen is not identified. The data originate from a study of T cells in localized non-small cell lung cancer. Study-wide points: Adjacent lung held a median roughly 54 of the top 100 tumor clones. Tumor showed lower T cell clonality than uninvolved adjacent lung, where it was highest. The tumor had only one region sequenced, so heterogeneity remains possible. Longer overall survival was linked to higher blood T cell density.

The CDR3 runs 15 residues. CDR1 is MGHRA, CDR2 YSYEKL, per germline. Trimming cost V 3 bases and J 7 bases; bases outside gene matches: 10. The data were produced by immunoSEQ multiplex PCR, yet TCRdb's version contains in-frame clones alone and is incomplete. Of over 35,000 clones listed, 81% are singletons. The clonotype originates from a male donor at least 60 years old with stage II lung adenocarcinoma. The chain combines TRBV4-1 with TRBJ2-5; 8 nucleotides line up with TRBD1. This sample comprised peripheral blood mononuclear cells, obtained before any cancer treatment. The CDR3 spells CASSQEQGGGWTQYF. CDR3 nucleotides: TGCGCCAGCAGCCAGGAACAGGGGGGCGGGTGGACCCAGTACTTC.